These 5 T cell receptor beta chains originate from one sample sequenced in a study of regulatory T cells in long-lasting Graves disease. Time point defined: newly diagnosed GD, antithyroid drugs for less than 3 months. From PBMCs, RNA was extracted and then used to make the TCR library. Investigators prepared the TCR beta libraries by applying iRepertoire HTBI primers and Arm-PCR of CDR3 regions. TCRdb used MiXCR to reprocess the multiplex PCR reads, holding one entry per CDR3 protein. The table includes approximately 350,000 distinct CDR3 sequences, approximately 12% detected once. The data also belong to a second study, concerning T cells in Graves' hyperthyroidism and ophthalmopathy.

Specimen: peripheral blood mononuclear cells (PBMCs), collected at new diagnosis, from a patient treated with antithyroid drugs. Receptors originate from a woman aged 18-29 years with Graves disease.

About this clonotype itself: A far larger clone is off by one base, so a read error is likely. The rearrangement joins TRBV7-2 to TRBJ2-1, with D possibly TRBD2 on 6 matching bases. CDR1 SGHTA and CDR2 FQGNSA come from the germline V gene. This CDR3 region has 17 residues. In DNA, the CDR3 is TGTGCCAGCAGCTTAGGGTCCTGGGGCGGGACCTACAATGAGCAGCTCTTC. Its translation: CASSLGSWGGTYNEQLF.

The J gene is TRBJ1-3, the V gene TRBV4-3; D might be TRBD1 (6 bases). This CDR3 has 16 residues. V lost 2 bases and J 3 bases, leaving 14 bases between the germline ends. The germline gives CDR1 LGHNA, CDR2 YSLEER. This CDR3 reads CASSQILRDIGNTIYF. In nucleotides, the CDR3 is TGCGCCAGCAGCCAAATACTTCGGGACATTGGAAACACCATATATTTT.

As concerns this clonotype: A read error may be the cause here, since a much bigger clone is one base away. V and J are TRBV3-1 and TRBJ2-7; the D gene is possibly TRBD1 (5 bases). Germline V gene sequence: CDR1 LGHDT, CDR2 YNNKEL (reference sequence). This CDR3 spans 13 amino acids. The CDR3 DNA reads TGTGTCAGCCAAGCAGGGCACGGATACGAGCAGTACTTC. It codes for CVSQAGHGYEQYF.

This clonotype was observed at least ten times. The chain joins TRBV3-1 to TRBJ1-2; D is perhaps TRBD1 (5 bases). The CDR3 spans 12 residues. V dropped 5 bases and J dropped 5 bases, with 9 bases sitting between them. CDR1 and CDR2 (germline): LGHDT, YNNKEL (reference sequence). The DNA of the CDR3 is TGTGCCAGCAGCACGACAGAATATGGCTACACCTTC. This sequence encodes CASSTTEYGYTF.

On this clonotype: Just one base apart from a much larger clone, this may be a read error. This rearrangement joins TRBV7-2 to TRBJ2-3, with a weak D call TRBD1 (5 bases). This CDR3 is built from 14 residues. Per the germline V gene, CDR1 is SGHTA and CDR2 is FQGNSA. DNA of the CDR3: TGTGCCAGCAGCTTGTCAAGTGCGACAGATGCGCAGTATTTT. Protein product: CASSLSSATDAQYF. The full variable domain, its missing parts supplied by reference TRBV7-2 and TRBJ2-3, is GAGVSQSPSNKVTEKGKDVELRCDPISGHTALYWYRQSLGQGLEFLIYFQGNSAPDKSGLPSDRFSAERTGGSVSTLTIQRTQQEDSAVYLCASSLSSATDAQYFGPGTRLTVL.